These 31 T cell receptor beta chains were all obtained from the same sample, sequenced in a study of blood T cell repertoires in COVID-19. The protocol was immunoSEQ multiplex PCR, while the TCRdb copy is restricted to in-frame clones and leaves out a portion. The sample has over 100,000 clones; around 86% are singletons. The sequencing input was peripheral blood. These receptors were collected from a man aged 35 to 55 with acute or convalescent COVID-19.

This rearrangement joins TRBV4-2 to TRBJ1-5; the match to TRBD1 covers 8 bases. The CDR3 runs 17 residues. J lost 1 base, V lost 1 base, and 6 bases had no gene match. Germline-derived CDR1 and CDR2 are LGHNA and YNFKEQ. This chain's CDR3 is CASSQVGQGGSNQPQHF. The CDR3 DNA follows: TGTGCCAGCAGCCAAGTTGGACAGGGAGGGAGCAATCAGCCCCAGCATTTT.

The gene calls are TRBV5-6 and TRBJ1-1, with TRBD1 identical over 7 bases. Germline assignment: CDR1 SGHDT and CDR2 YYEEEE. This CDR3 contains 16 residues. J gave up 1 base and V 0 bases, and 6 bases lay outside the gene matches. This CDR3 reads CASSLGAGTANTEAFF. The CDR3 DNA reads TGTGCCAGCAGCTTGGGGGCCGGGACAGCGAACACTGAAGCTTTCTTT.

There are a few counts of this clone. The genes are TRBV11-3 and TRBJ2-7; the D gene is possibly TRBD1 (6 bases). Trimming removed 8 bases at V and 7 bases at J, with 18 bases between. The CDR3 has 13 residues. Looked up from germline, CDR1 is SGHNT and CDR2 is YENEEA. The CDR3 DNA reads TGTGCCAGCTCCCTTGGTGGGGGCGGAGAGCAGTACTTC. This encodes CASSLGGGGEQYF.

The rearrangement uses TRBV19 and TRBJ1-5; D uncertain. Between the trimmed V and J ends, which lost 2 bases and 1 base, there was a span of 6 bases. The germline gives CDR1 LNHDA, CDR2 SQIVND (reference sequence). This CDR3 spans 14 amino acids. CDR3 nucleotide sequence: TGTGCCAGTAGTATACCGGAGAGCAATCAGCCCCAGCATTTT. It is translated as CASSIPESNQPQHF.

The rearrangement uses TRBV30 and TRBJ2-1, with 10 positions matching TRBD1. Per germline, CDR1 GTSNPN and CDR2 SVGIG (reference sequence). Trimming removed 5 bases from V and 6 bases from J; junction bases left unmatched: 4. The CDR3 extends over 13 amino acids. For the CDR3, the DNA is TGTGCCTGGGCGGGACAGGGGCGCAATGAGCAGTTCTTC. Translation: CAWAGQGRNEQFF.

This clone has just one count. CDR3 loop: CASSYSGTENTEAFF. In DNA, the CDR3 is TGTGCCAGCAGTTACTCGGGGACTGAGAACACTGAAGCTTTCTTT. The V and J genes are TRBV6-5 and TRBJ1-1, with D maybe TRBD1 (5 bases). The length of the CDR3 is 15 residues. Trimming cost V 0 bases and J 1 base, with 9 bases left between them. Germline V gene lookup returns CDR1 MNHEY and CDR2 SVGAGI.

The chain has TRBV5-5 and TRBJ1-1; unclear D gene. The CDR3 runs to 17 residues. Per germline, CDR1 SGHKS and CDR2 YYEKEE (reference sequence). V shed 0 bases and J shed 4 bases, with 19 bases lying between them. The CDR3 DNA follows: TGTGCCAGCAGCTTGGCGGCGGCGGTCCCCCGGGGCACTGAAGCTTTCTTT. Translated, it gives CASSLAAAVPRGTEAFF.

This clone came up a few times. The chain uses TRBV30 and TRBJ1-2; no firm D call. The CDR3 is 14 residues long. Germline CDR1 and CDR2: GTSNPN and SVGIG (reference sequence). Trimming pared 2 bases from V and 2 bases from J, leaving 12 bases between. CDR3 sequence (DNA): TGTGCCTGGAGTATAACGAGGCAAAACTATGGCTACACCTTC. Its protein product is CAWSITRQNYGYTF.

The chain is built from TRBV19 and TRBJ2-7; D remains ambiguous. The germline V gene encodes CDR1 LNHDA and CDR2 SQIVND (reference sequence). V lost 2 bases and J 7 bases, leaving 12 bases between the germline ends. The CDR3 runs to 13 residues. Here the CDR3 reads CASSISRHGEQYF. The CDR3 DNA is TGTGCCAGTAGTATAAGTCGGCACGGGGAGCAGTACTTC.

This clone has just one count. The chain carries TRBV5-1 and TRBJ2-2; the match to TRBD1 covers 7 bases. CDR1 is SGHRS and CDR2 is YFSETQ in the germline V gene. Losses at the gene ends were 2 bases for V and 4 bases for J; bases not matched to a gene: 5. The CDR3 extends over 15 amino acids. Here the CDR3 reads CASSFRQGGTGELFF. The CDR3, as DNA: TGCGCCAGCAGCTTCCGACAGGGTGGCACCGGGGAGCTGTTTTTT.

The CDR3 DNA sequence: TGCGCCAGCAGCCTGGGACAGTGGTCTGGTGAAAAACTGTTTTTT. It is translated as CASSLGQWSGEKLFF. The genes are TRBV5-1 and TRBJ1-4, with 7 nucleotides matching TRBD1. The CDR3 runs 15 residues. The junction had 10 bases not matched to a gene; V was cut back by 4 bases and J by 7 bases. Looked up from germline, CDR1 is SGHRS and CDR2 is YFSETQ.

The chain is built from TRBV6-5 and TRBJ1-2; D is undetermined. The CDR3 is made up of 14 amino acids. V was trimmed by 5 bases and J by 0 bases, leaving 10 bases between them. From germline, CDR1 is MNHEY and CDR2 SVGAGI. As DNA, the CDR3 is TGTGCCAGCAGTACCAGGTTTTCTAACTATGGCTACACCTTC. It translates to CASSTRFSNYGYTF.

The J gene is TRBJ1-1, the V gene TRBV27; D is unresolved. Trimming cost V 3 bases and J 1 base, with 6 bases left between them. Germline V lookup: CDR1 MNHEY, CDR2 SMNVEV (reference sequence). The CDR3 runs to 13 residues. The CDR3 loop is CASSFRGNTEAFF. The CDR3 nucleotides are TGTGCCAGCAGTTTTAGAGGGAACACTGAAGCTTTCTTT.

This clone was detected only once. This chain joins TRBV19 and TRBJ2-3, with a weak D call TRBD1 (6 bases). The V end lost 7 bases, the J end lost 0 bases, and 17 bases lay between the germline ends. CDR3 length: 16 residues. CDR1 LNHDA and CDR2 SQIVND come from the germline V gene (reference sequence). This CDR3 is CASTLRTVLSTDTQYF. The CDR3 DNA is TGTGCCAGTACCCTCAGGACAGTCCTTAGCACAGATACGCAGTATTTT.

The chain recombines TRBV19 with TRBJ1-1; D is ambiguous. Germline V gene sequence: CDR1 LNHDA, CDR2 SQIVND (reference sequence). V was clipped by 6 bases and J by 4 bases, with 15 bases between them. There are 14 residues in the CDR3. The CDR3 DNA follows: TGTGCCAGTAGCCCCTCGGTGGCGGGCACTGAAGCTTTCTTT. Protein product: CASSPSVAGTEAFF.

J is TRBJ2-1 and V is TRBV27; the match to TRBD2 covers 14 bases. After removal of 3 bases from V and 5 bases from J, the junction contained 6 bases not matched to a gene. The CDR3 loop spans 17 amino acids. CDR1 is MNHEY and CDR2 is SMNVEV in the germline V gene (reference sequence). The CDR3 protein is CASSFRLAGGPNNEQFF. The CDR3 DNA is TGTGCCAGCAGTTTCCGACTAGCGGGAGGGCCCAACAATGAGCAGTTCTTC.

V gene TRBV18 combines with J gene TRBJ1-1; 9 positions match TRBD1. Unmatched junction bases numbered 6, after V lost 6 bases and J lost 1 base. The CDR3 totals 15 residues. CDR1 and CDR2 (germline): KGHSH, LQKENI. The CDR3 loop is CASSMDRGWNTEAFF. The CDR3 DNA follows: TGTGCCAGCTCCATGGACAGGGGCTGGAACACTGAAGCTTTCTTT.

The chain carries TRBV7-3 and TRBJ1-2; TRBD1 aligns across 10 bases. V lost 4 bases, J lost 8 bases, and 4 bases stayed unmatched. The CDR3 loop spans 13 amino acids. The germline CDR1 and CDR2 sequences are SGHTA and FQGTGA. The CDR3 sequence is CASSSGQGYGYTF. The CDR3 DNA sequence: TGTGCCAGCAGCTCGGGACAGGGGTACGGCTACACCTTC.

This clone was seen a few times. The chain links TRBV27 to TRBJ2-3; perhaps TRBD2 as D (5 bases). CDR1 is MNHEY and CDR2 is SMNVEV in the germline V gene (reference sequence). The CDR3 sequence is 13 residues long. V gave up 10 bases and J gave up 6 bases, with 17 bases separating them. The CDR3 reads CATKRGFTDTQYF. CDR3 DNA: TGTGCCACAAAACGGGGTTTCACGGATACGCAGTATTTT.

The J gene is TRBJ1-4, the V gene TRBV20-1; no firm D call. The CDR3 runs to 11 residues. Germline-derived CDR1 and CDR2 are DFQATT and SNEGSKA (reference sequence). Trimming cost V 5 bases and J 3 bases, with 4 bases left between them. CDR3 residues: CSAEPNEKLFF. CDR3 nucleotide sequence: TGCAGTGCTGAGCCTAATGAAAAACTGTTTTTT.

This chain connects TRBV7-9 to TRBJ2-2, with TRBD1 identical over 7 bases. The germline V gene encodes CDR1 SEHNR and CDR2 FQNEAQ (reference sequence). V shed 3 bases and J 6 bases; nucleotides not matched to a gene: 4. The CDR3 spans 14 residues. The CDR3 coding sequence is TGTGCCAGCAGCTTCTTACAGGGGTCCGGGGAGCTGTTTTTT. Protein: CASSFLQGSGELFF.

A remark on this clone: Distinct nucleotide sequences in the sample also encode this CDR3. This chain links TRBV11-3 with TRBJ2-5; D is ambiguous. V gave up 1 base and J gave up 1 base, with 4 bases separating them. Germline values: CDR1 SGHNT, CDR2 YENEEA. This CDR3 region has 13 residues. The CDR3 is CASSLASQETQYF. The CDR3 DNA reads TGTGCCAGCAGCTTAGCCAGCCAAGAGACCCAGTACTTC.

The rearrangement uses TRBV10-3 and TRBJ1-5, with 7 nucleotides matching TRBD1. Losses at the gene ends were 2 bases for V and 5 bases for J; bases not matched to a gene: 3. This CDR3 contains 14 residues. Germline V gene data show CDR1 as ENHRY and CDR2 as SYGVKD. In DNA, the CDR3 is TGTGCCATCAGTGAGGACAGGGAGCATCAGCCCCAGCATTTT. Protein: CAISEDREHQPQHF.

This clone has just one count. The J gene is TRBJ1-1, the V gene TRBV11-3, with D unresolved. The CDR3 spans 17 residues. From germline, CDR1 is SGHNT and CDR2 YENEEA. V lost 5 bases and J lost 1, with 20 bases in between. The DNA for the CDR3 is TGTGCCAGCAGCCCCGGGAAACACCATCCTAAGAACACTGAAGCTTTCTTT. Residues: CASSPGKHHPKNTEAFF.

The J gene is TRBJ2-7, the V gene TRBV6-5; D not resolved. V gave up 0 bases and J gave up 4 bases, with 10 bases separating them. Germline V gives CDR1 MNHEY, CDR2 SVGAGI. The CDR3 totals 14 residues. CDR3 DNA: TGTGCCAGCAGTTACTCACCCGTTACTTACGAGCAGTACTTC. Its protein is CASSYSPVTYEQYF.

This rearrangement joins TRBV9 to TRBJ2-2; D might be TRBD1 (5 bases). Germline loops: CDR1 SGDLS, CDR2 YYNGEE. The CDR3 length is 16 residues. Trimming took off 4 bases at V and 2 bases at J, with 15 bases between the two ends. CDR3 sequence reads: CASSPRQSLNTGELFF. The CDR3 coding sequence is TGTGCCAGCAGCCCACGACAGAGCCTAAACACCGGGGAGCTGTTTTTT.

V gene TRBV19 combines with J gene TRBJ2-7; a possible D gene is TRBD2 (6 bases). Trimming shortened V by 5 bases and J by 3 bases, and 20 bases separated the two germline ends. The CDR3 extends over 16 amino acids. From germline, CDR1 is LNHDA and CDR2 SQIVND (reference sequence). The DNA for the CDR3 is TGTGCCAGTAGTGCGGGATCGGATATACCGATCTACGAGCAGTACTTC. Protein product: CASSAGSDIPIYEQYF.

The CDR3 DNA is TGTGCCAGCAGCCCAACAGGGAGCTCCTACGAGCAGTACTTC. Translating it yields CASSPTGSSYEQYF. This chain joins TRBV7-8 and TRBJ2-7; possible D gene TRBD1, 6 bases. This CDR3 has 14 residues. Trimming stripped 5 bases from V and 0 bases from J, with 11 bases between. Germline CDR1 is SGHVS and CDR2 is FQNEAQ.

This sequence joins TRBV4-3 and TRBJ1-1; 8 bases match TRBD1. CDR1 and CDR2 (germline): LGHNA, YSLEER. J lost 9 bases, V lost 6 bases, and 12 bases had no gene match. The CDR3 consists of 14 residues. The CDR3 spells CASSPGQGRPQAFF. The CDR3, as DNA: TGCGCCAGCAGTCCCGGACAGGGCCGACCTCAAGCTTTCTTT.

The gene calls are TRBV18 and TRBJ2-2, with 7 bases aligning to TRBD2. V shed 3 bases, J shed 2 bases, and the junction held 3 bases outside the gene matches. Germline CDR1 and CDR2: KGHSH and LQKENI. The CDR3 is made up of 15 amino acids. This CDR3 is CASSPTSLNTGELFF. CDR3 coding DNA: TGTGCCAGCTCACCGACTAGCCTTAACACCGGGGAGCTGTTTTTT.

V is TRBV18 and J is TRBJ2-7, with D unclear. V lost 3 bases and J lost 0, with 6 bases in between. The CDR3 has 13 amino acids. CDR1 is KGHSH, CDR2 LQKENI, per germline. This CDR3 is CASSPENSYEQYF. CDR3 coding DNA: TGTGCCAGCTCACCGGAGAACTCCTACGAGCAGTACTTC.